Below, 10 T cell receptor beta chains from the same sample are listed, as sequenced in a study of T cells in Graves' hyperthyroidism and ophthalmopathy. RNA transcripts yielded amplified TCR beta CDR3 regions. RT-PCR in the first round (using the HTBI primer set) targeted the TCR CDR3. TCRdb processed the multiplex PCR reads anew with MiXCR; each CDR3 protein has one entry. This table has about 380,000 distinct CDR3 sequences, 13% to 15% appearing once. Sample: blood. The source is a woman in her twenties or thirties with Graves' ophthalmopathy.

Ten or more counts support this clonotype. The rearrangement uses TRBV29-1 and TRBJ2-2; 8 bases line up with TRBD1. Per germline, CDR1 SQVTM and CDR2 ANQGSEA. This CDR3 contains 12 residues. V was clipped by 6 bases and J by 5 bases; unmatched bases: 2. CDR3 DNA: TGCAGCGTCGGGACAGGAACCGGGGAGCTGTTTTTT. Encoded protein: CSVGTGTGELFF.

V is TRBV6-5 and J is TRBJ1-6; D is unresolved. The CDR3 extends over 15 amino acids. V was trimmed by 0 bases and J by 8 bases, leaving 11 bases between them. Germline CDR1 and CDR2: MNHEY and SVGAGI. Here the CDR3 DNA reads TGTGCCAGCAGTTACTCACAGTCTCGGGATTCACCCCTCCACTTT. Translated, it gives CASSYSQSRDSPLHF.

This clonotype was counted many times. The genes are TRBV28 and TRBJ1-1; maybe TRBD1 (6 bases). The CDR3 runs to 14 residues. The germline gives CDR1 MDHEN, CDR2 SYDVKM. V was shortened by 3 bases and J by 3 bases, with 11 bases between the two germline ends. The CDR3 protein is CASSFGGQYTEAFF. DNA for the CDR3: TGTGCCAGCAGTTTTGGTGGACAGTACACTGAAGCTTTCTTT. Full variable domain (missing parts from reference TRBV28 and TRBJ1-1): DVKVTQSSRYLVKRTGEKVFLECVQDMDHENMFWYRQDPGLGLRLIYFSYDVKMKEKGDIPEGYSVSREKKERFSLILESASTNQTSMYLCASSFGGQYTEAFFGQGTRLTVV.

This clonotype showed up many times. The gene calls are TRBV7-3 and TRBJ2-1; no clear D gene. Deletions cut 5 bases from V and 5 bases from J, with 10 bases between. The CDR3 is made up of 13 amino acids. Germline V gene sequence: CDR1 SGHTA, CDR2 FQGTGA. As DNA, the CDR3 is TGTGCCAGCAGCCCCCCTGGCAACAATGAGCAGTTCTTC. This gives the protein CASSPPGNNEQFF.

This clonotype appeared a single time. A read error may explain this, as a much larger clone is one base away. The rearrangement joins TRBV20-1 to TRBJ2-2; tentatively, D is TRBD1 (6 bases). The germline gives CDR1 DFQATT, CDR2 SNEGSKA (reference sequence). Trimming removed 6 bases from V and 8 bases from J, with 22 bases in between. The length of the CDR3 is 15 residues. Here the CDR3 DNA reads TGCAGTGCCCCGATGACTGGTAGGGGGATGGGGGAGCTGTTTTTT. Its protein is CSAPMTGRGMGELFF.

The chain employs TRBV7-6 and TRBJ2-1, with TRBD2 matching over 8 bases. V was pared by 5 bases and J by 7 bases, with 4 bases of the junction left unmatched. The CDR3 sequence is 13 residues long. The germline CDR1 and CDR2 sequences are SGHVS and FNYEAQ. This CDR3 reads CASSTGGANEQFF. The CDR3 DNA follows: TGTGCCAGCAGCACGGGGGGGGCTAATGAGCAGTTCTTC.

A few counts support this clonotype. The rearrangement links TRBV28 to TRBJ1-1; tentative D call: TRBD1 (6 bases). In germline, CDR1 is MDHEN, CDR2 SYDVKM. This CDR3 is built from 16 residues. Trimming took 6 bases from V and 11 from J, leaving 28 bases between them. The CDR3 loop reads CASSSGSVVGGAGAFF. The CDR3 DNA follows: TGTGCCAGCAGCAGCGGTTCAGTCGTGGGGGGCGCAGGTGCTTTCTTT.

The table lists this clonotype with many counts. The chain couples TRBV7-8 to TRBJ1-1; D remains unclear. This CDR3 spans 13 amino acids. Germline-derived CDR1 and CDR2 are SGHVS and FQNEAQ. Trimming pared 5 bases from V and 1 base from J, leaving 8 bases between. CDR3: CASSPHPNTEAFF. The CDR3 region has the DNA TGTGCCAGCAGCCCCCACCCGAACACTGAAGCTTTCTTT.

This clonotype was found many times. This chain connects TRBV11-3 to TRBJ1-1; 8 nucleotides match TRBD1. The germline V gene encodes CDR1 SGHNT and CDR2 YENEEA. CDR3 length equals 15 residues. V was pared by 2 bases and J by 1 base, with 3 bases of the junction left unmatched. The CDR3 nucleotides are TGTGCCAGCAGCTTACAGGGACAGGCGAACACTGAAGCTTTCTTT. As protein: CASSLQGQANTEAFF. The full variable domain, with the rest looked up from reference TRBV11-3 and TRBJ1-1, is EAGVVQSPRYKIIEKKQPVAFWCNPISGHNTLYWYLQNLGQGPELLIRYENEEAVDDSQLPKDRFSAERLKGVDSTLKIQPAELGDSAVYLCASSLQGQANTEAFFGQGTRLTVV.

Concerning this clonotype itself: The junction and the germline gene differ at one end; a read error may be behind it. V usage is TRBV30 and J usage is TRBJ2-5; D possibly corresponds to TRBD1 (5 bases). Germline V gene lookup returns CDR1 GTSNPN and CDR2 SVGIG (reference sequence). The CDR3 length is 14 residues. This CDR3 reads CAWRGLGPQETRYF. As DNA, the CDR3 is TGTGCGTGGAGAGGCCTGGGGCCCCAAGAGACCCGGTACTTC. The full variable domain, its missing parts supplied by reference TRBV30 and TRBJ2-5, is SQTIHQWPATLVQPVGSPLSLECTVEGTSNPNLYWYRQAAGRGLQLLFYSVGIGQISSEVPQNLSASRPQDRQFILSSKKLLLSDSGFYLCAWRGLGPQETRYFGPGTRLLVL.